This T cell receptor beta chain was identified during a study of blood T cell repertoires in COVID-19. Study background: T cells, B-cell-depleted T cells, or PBMCs provided the cDNA or gDNA that served as material.

Study processing details: Cell counts per sample came from amplifying reference gene primers. Assay used: immunoSEQ multiplex PCR; TCRdb lists only in-frame clones, some missing. The V and J calls and clone size were taken over from that table, and D and trimming were inferred from the DNA. The sample carries around 140,000 clones, 85% to 90% recorded once. The junction had 7 bases not matched to a gene; V was cut back by 6 bases and J by 4 bases. Germline V CDR1 and CDR2: MNHEY, SMNVEV (reference sequence). This CDR3 contains 15 residues. The sample taken for sequencing was peripheral blood. This sequence originates from a man in his 60s with active or convalescent COVID-19. The chain couples TRBV27 to TRBJ2-5; 11 bases match TRBD1. As DNA, the CDR3 is TGTGCCAGCAGCGAAACCGGGACAGGGGGAGAGACCCAGTACTTC. This codes for CASSETGTGGETQYF.